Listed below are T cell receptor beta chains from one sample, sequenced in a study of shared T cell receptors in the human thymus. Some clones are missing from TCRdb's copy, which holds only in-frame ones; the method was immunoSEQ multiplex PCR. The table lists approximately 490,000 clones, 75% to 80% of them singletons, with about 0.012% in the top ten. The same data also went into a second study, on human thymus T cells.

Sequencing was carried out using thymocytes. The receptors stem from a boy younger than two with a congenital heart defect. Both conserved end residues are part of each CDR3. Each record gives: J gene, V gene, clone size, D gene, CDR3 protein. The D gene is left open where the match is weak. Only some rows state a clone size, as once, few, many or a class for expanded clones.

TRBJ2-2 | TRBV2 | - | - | CASSEAASIPGELFF
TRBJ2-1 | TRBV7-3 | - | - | CASSLGLDEQFF
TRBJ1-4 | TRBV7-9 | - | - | CASSVFRNEKLFF
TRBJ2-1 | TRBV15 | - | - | CATSAGLGSGVLYYNEQFF
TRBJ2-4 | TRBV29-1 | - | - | CSVRGGPTDIQYF
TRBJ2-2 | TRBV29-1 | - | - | CSVEAHRNTGELFF
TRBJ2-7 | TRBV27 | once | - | CASSVDLRRGHEQYF
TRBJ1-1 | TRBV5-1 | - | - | CASSQGGTEAFF
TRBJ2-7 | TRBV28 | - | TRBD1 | CASRQQSGGAYEQYF
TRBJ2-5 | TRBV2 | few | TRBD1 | CASSDPMDRGQETQYF
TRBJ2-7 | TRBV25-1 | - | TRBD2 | CASSERRLAGSSYEQYF
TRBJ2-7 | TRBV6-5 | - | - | CASSPLGQPFEQYF
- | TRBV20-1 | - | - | CSAKDFYEQYF
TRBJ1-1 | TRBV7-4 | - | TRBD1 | CASSCQTGTGRAFF
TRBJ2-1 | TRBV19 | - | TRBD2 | CASTAGLAGMNEQFF
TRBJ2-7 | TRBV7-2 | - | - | CASSWGDYEQYF
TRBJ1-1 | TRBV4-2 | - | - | CASSQDGGATINTEAFF